This T cell receptor (beta chain) was sequenced in a study of shared clonotypes between healthy human individuals. In the study overall: A couple of women and a few men aged 18 to 49 made up the donors.

In regard to this clone: The target antigen is unknown.

Trimming took off 3 bases at V and 4 bases at J, with 11 bases between the two ends. CDR3 length: 14 residues. CDR1 SGDLS and CDR2 YYNGEE come from the germline V gene. Points from the study as a whole: Rarefaction gave evidence that sorted-subset sequencing remained incomplete despite large depth.

Healthy adults negative for HIV, lacking recent acute infections or vaccinations, served as donors. The table came from immunoSEQ multiplex PCR; TCRdb's copy has only in-frame clones and leaves some out. This table has approximately 2.3 million clones, about 92% appearing once. Material for sequencing was naive CD4+ T cells from PBMCs. The subset here: CD45RA+ positively selected. The clonotype comes from a man between 18 and 35 years old in good health. Some clones in this sample may be carry-over from other donors' samples. The chain joins TRBV9 to TRBJ1-3; D gene ambiguous. In DNA form, the CDR3 reads TGTGCCAGCAGCGGTAAGAGTAGGGGAAACACCATATATTTT. As protein: CASSGKSRGNTIYF.